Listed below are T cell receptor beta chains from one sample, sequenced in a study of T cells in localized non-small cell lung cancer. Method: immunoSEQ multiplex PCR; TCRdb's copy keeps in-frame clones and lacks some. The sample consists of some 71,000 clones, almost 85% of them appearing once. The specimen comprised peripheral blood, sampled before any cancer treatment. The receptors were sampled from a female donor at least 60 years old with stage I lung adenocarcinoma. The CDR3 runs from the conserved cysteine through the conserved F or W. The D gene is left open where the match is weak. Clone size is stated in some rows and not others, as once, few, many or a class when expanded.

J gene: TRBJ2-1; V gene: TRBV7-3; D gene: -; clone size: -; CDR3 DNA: TGTGCCAGCAGCTCACTAGTTAATGAGCAGTTCTTC; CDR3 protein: CASSSLVNEQFF
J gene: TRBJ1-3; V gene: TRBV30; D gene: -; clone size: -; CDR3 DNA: TGTGCCTGGGGGAGGAGCGCTGGAAACACCATATATTTT; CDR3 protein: CAWGRSAGNTIYF
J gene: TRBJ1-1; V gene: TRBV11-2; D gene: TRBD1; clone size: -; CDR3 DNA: TGTGCCAGCAGTCCGGACAGGGGGAACACTGAAGCTTTCTTT; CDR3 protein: CASSPDRGNTEAFF
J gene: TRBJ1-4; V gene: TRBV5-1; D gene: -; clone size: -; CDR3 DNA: TGCGCCAGCAGCTTGCAGGCAACTAATGAAAAACTGTTTTTT; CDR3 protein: CASSLQATNEKLFF
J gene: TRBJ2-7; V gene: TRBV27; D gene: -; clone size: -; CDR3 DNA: TGTGCCAGCAGTTTTTCCCGGGGTTACTCCTACGAGCAGTACTTC; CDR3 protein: CASSFSRGYSYEQYF
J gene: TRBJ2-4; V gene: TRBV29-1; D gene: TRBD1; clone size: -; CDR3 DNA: TGCAGCGCGGGGACAGGGGGGACCAAAAACATTCAGTACTTC; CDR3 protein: CSAGTGGTKNIQYF
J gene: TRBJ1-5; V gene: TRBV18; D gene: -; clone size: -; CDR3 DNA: TGTGCCAGCTCACCAAATCGAGCTGGGATGGGCCAGCCCCAGCATTTT; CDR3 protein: CASSPNRAGMGQPQHF
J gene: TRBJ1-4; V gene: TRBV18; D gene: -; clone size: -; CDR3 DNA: TGTGCCAGCTCACCTGGATCGGCTAATGAAAAACTGTTTTTT; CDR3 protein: CASSPGSANEKLFF
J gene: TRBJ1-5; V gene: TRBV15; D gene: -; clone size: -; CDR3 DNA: TGTGCCACCAGCAGAGATTCCAGGGGTGGGCAGCCCCAGCATTTT; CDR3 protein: CATSRDSRGGQPQHF
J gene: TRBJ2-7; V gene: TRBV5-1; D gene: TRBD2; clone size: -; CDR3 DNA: TGCGCCAGCAGCTCCAGCGGGGGATTATACGAGCAGTACTTC; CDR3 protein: CASSSSGGLYEQYF
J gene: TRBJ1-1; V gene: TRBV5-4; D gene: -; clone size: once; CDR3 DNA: TGTGCCAGCAGCTTGAATACAGGGACCACTGAAGCTTTCTTT; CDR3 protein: CASSLNTGTTEAFF
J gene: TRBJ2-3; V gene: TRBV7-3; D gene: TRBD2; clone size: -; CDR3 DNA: TGTGCCAGCAGCTTCGGAGCGGGAACAGATACGCAGTATTTT; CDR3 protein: CASSFGAGTDTQYF
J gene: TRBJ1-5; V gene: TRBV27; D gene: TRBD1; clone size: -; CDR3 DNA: TGTGCCAGCAGCCCTTTGGGACAGGGGCCGGGGCAGCCCCAGCATTTT; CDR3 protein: CASSPLGQGPGQPQHF
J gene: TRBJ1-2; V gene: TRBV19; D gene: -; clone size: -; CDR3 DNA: TGTGCCAGTAGGATACATCATAACTATGGCTACACCTTC; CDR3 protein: CASRIHHNYGYTF
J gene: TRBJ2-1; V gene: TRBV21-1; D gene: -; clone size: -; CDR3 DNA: TGTGCCAGCAGCAAAGAGGAACAGGGCGGTGAGCAGTTCTTC; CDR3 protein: CASSKEEQGGEQFF
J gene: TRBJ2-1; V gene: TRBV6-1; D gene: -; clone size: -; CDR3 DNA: TGTGCCAGCAGTGAATGGGGGGTCTCCTACAATGAGCAGTTCTTC; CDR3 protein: CASSEWGVSYNEQFF
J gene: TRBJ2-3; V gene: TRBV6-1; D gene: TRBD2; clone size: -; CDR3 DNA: TGTGCCAGCCTTGGGGGGGTCTTCACAGATACGCAGTATTTT; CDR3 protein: CASLGGVFTDTQYF
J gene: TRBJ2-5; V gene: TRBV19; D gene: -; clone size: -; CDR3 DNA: TGTGCCAGTAGTAAGGGCAGCCTACACCAAGAGACCCAGTACTTC; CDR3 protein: CASSKGSLHQETQYF
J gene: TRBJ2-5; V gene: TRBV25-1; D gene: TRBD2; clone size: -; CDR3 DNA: TGTGCCAGCAGTGTCGGAAGCGGGGCGTACCAAGAGACCCAGTACTTC; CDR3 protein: CASSVGSGAYQETQYF
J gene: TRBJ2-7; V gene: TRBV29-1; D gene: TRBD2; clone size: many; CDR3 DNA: TGCAGCGTTCTCAAACTAGCGGGGGTCTCCTACGAGCAGTACTTC; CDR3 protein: CSVLKLAGVSYEQYF
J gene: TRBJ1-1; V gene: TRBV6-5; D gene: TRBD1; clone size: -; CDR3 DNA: TGTGCCAGCCTCCCCGGACAGGGTCGTATAAGGGCTTTCTTT; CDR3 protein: CASLPGQGRIRAFF
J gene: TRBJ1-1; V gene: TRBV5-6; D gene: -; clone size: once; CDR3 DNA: TGTGCCAGCAGCTTGAGGGGTTACAACACTGAAGCTTTCTTT; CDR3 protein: CASSLRGYNTEAFF
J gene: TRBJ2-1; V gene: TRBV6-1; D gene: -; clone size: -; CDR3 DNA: TGTGCCAGCATCTTGGGAGGCCCCCACAATGAGCAGTTCTTC; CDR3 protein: CASILGGPHNEQFF
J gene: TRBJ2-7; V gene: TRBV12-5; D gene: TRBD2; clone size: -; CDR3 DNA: TGTGCTAGTGGTCTGGGACTAGCGGGAGAGGAGCAGTACTTC; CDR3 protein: CASGLGLAGEEQYF
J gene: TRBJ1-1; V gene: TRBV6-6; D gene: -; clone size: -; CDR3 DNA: TGTGCCAGCAGTTACGGGGGGGCCCCTGAAGCTTTCTTT; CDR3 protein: CASSYGGAPEAFF
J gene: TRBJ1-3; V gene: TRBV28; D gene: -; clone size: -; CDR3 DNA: TGTGCCAGCAGAACGACAGCGACTGGAAACACCATATATTTT; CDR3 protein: CASRTTATGNTIYF
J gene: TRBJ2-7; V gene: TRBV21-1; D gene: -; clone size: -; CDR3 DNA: TGTGCCAGCAGCCTCCGGAGGGGACTAGCGAACCCCTACGAGCAGTACTTC; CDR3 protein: CASSLRRGLANPYEQYF
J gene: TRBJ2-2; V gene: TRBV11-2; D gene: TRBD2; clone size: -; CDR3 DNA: TGTGCCAGCAGCTTGACTAGCGGGGCGTTAAACACCGGGGAGCTGTTTTTT; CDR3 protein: CASSLTSGALNTGELFF
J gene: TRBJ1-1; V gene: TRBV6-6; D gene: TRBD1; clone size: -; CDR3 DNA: TGTGCCAGCAGCCATACAGGGGCTAGGAACACTGAAGCTTTCTTT; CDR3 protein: CASSHTGARNTEAFF
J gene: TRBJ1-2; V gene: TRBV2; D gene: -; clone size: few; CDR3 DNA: TGTGCCAGCAGTGTTGGGGGGGGGCCAGGGGGCTACACCTTC; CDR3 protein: CASSVGGGPGGYTF
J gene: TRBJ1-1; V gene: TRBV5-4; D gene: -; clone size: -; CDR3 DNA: TGTGCCAGCAGCTTGGGGGGGGCAGACACTGAAGCTTTCTTT; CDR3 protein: CASSLGGADTEAFF
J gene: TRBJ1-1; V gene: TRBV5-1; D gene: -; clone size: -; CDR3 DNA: TGCGCCAGCAGCTTGAGTTATGTCATGAACACTGAAGCTTTCTTT; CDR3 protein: CASSLSYVMNTEAFF
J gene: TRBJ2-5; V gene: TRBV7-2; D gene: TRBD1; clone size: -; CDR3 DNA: TGTGCCAGCAGCCGGACTAGGGACAGGGGTGAGACCCAGTACTTC; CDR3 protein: CASSRTRDRGETQYF
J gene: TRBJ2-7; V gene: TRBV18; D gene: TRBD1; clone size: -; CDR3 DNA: TGTGCCAGCTCATCCCGGGACAGGGCCTACGAGCAGTACTTC; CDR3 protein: CASSSRDRAYEQYF
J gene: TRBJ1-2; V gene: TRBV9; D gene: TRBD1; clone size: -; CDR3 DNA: TGTGCCAGCAGCGTAGAGGGACAGGGCCATGGGGGCTACACCTTC; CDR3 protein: CASSVEGQGHGGYTF
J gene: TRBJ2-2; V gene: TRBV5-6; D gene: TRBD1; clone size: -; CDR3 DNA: TGTGCCAGCAGCTTCAGACAGGGGAGGAACACCGGGGAGCTGTTTTTT; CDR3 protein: CASSFRQGRNTGELFF
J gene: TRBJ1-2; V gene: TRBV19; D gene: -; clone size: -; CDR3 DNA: TGTGCCAGTAGTCCTAAGGACCTCTATGGCTACACCTTC; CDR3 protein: CASSPKDLYGYTF
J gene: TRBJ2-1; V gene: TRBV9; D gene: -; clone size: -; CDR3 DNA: TGTGCCAGCAGCGCCTCGTCGGAGCAGTTCTTC; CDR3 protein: CASSASSEQFF
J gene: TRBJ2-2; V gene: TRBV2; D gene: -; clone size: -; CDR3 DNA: TGTGCCAGCACCCGGGACTCCACCGGGGAGCTGTTTTTT; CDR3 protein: CASTRDSTGELFF
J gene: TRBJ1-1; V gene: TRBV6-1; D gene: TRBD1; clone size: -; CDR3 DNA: TGTGCCAGCACTAGGACAGGGAGTAACACTGAAGCTTTCTTT; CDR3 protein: CASTRTGSNTEAFF
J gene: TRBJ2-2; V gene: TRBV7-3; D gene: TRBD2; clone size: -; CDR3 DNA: TGTGCCAGCAGCCTTAGCGGGCGGGGCACCGGGGAGCTGTTTTTT; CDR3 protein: CASSLSGRGTGELFF
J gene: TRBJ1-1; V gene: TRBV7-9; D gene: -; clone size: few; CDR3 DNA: TGTGCCAGCAGCTTAGAGGTTAACACTGAAGCTTTCTTT; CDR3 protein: CASSLEVNTEAFF
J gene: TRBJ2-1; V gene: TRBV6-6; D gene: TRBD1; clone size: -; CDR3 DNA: TGTGCCAGCAGTAGGGACAGGGAGAATGAGCAGTTCTTC; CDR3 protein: CASSRDRENEQFF
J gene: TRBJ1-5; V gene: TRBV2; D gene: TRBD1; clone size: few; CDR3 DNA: TGTGCCAGCAGGACAGGGTCCAATCAGCCCCAGCATTTT; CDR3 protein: CASRTGSNQPQHF
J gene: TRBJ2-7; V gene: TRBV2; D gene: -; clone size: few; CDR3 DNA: TGTGCCAGCAGGGACGTACACGAGCAGTACTTC; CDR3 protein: CASRDVHEQYF
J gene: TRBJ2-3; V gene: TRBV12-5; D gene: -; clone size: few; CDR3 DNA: TGTGCTAGTGGTTTAACCCAAAGCGTAGCCACAGATACGCAGTATTTT; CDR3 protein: CASGLTQSVATDTQYF
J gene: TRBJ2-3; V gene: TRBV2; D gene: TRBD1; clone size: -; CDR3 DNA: TGTGCCAGCAGTAACCGGGACAGGGGGCCCAAGGCAGATACGCAGTATTTT; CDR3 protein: CASSNRDRGPKADTQYF
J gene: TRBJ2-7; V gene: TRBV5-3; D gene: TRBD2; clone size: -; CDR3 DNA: TGTGCCAGAAGTTATCGACTAGCGGGAGAATACGAGCAGTACTTC; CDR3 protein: CARSYRLAGEYEQYF
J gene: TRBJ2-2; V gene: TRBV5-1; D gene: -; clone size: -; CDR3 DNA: TGCGCCAGCCGCGCAGCCGCGAACACCGGGGAGCTGTTTTTT; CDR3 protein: CASRAAANTGELFF
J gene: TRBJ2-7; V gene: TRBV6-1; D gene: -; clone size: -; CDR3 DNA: TGTGCCAGCAGTGAATATTGGCAGGCTGTAGCCTACGAGCAGTACTTC; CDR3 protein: CASSEYWQAVAYEQYF
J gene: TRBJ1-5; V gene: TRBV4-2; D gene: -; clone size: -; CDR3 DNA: TGTGCCAGCAGCCAAGAGTACGGGTTCAATCAGCCCCAGCATTTT; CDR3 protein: CASSQEYGFNQPQHF
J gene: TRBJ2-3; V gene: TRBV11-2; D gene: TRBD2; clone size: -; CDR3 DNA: TGTGCCAGCAGCCGCCGCGGAGCGGGGAGGACAGATACGCAGTATTTT; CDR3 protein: CASSRRGAGRTDTQYF
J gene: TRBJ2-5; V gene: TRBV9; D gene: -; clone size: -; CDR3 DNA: TGTGCCAGCAGCGTAGGGTTTGGGGAGACCCAGTACTTC; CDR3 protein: CASSVGFGETQYF